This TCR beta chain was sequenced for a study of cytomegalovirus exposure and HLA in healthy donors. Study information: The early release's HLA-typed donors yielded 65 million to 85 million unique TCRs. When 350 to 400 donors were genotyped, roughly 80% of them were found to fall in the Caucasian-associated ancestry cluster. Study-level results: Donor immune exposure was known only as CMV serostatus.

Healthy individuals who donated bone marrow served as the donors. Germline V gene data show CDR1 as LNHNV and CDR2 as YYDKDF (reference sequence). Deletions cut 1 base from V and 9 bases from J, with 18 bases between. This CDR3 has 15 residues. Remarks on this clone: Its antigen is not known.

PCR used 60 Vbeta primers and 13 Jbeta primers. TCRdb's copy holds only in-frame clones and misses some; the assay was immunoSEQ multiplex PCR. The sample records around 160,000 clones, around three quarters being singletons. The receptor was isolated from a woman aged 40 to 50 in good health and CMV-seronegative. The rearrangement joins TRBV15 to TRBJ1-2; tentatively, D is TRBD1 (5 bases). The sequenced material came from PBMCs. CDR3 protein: CATSRAEMGGGRYTF. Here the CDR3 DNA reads TGTGCCACCAGCAGAGCGGAGATGGGGGGAGGCCGCTACACCTTC.